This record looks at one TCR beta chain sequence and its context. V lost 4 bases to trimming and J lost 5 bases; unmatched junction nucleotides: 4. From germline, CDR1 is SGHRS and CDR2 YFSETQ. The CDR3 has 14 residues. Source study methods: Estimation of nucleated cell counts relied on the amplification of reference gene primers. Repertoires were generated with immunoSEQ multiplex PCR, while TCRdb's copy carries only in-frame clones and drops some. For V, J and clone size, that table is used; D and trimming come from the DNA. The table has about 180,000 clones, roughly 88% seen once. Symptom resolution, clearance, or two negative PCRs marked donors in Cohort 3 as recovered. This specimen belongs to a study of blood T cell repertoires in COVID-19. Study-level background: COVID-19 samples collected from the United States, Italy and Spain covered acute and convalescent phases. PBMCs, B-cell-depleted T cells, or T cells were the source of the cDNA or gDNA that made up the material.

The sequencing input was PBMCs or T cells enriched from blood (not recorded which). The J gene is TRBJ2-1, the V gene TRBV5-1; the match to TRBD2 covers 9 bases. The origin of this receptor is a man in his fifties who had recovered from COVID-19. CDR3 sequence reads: CASSPRTSDNEQFF. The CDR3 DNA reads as TGCGCCAGCAGCCCCCGGACTAGCGACAATGAGCAGTTCTTC.